These 5 T cell receptor beta chains originate from one sample sequenced in a study of T cell responses to AZD1222 COVID-19 vaccine. The table came from immunoSEQ multiplex PCR; TCRdb's copy has only in-frame clones and leaves some out. The repertoire holds some 140,000 clones, with approximately 90% as singletons. The sample was peripheral blood, taken on day 0 of AZD1222 vaccination. The source is an adult in good health.

The V and J genes are TRBV5-1 and TRBJ1-4; TRBD1 might be the D (6 bases). Germline assignment: CDR1 SGHRS and CDR2 YFSETQ. CDR3 length: 19 amino acids. The V gene lost 1 base and the J gene lost 7 bases, with 26 bases spanning the gap. CDR3 in amino acids: CASSLSGGQSTETSEKLFF. Written as DNA, the CDR3 is TGCGCCAGCAGCTTGAGTGGGGGGCAATCCACGGAGACGAGTGAAAAACTGTTTTTT.

The V gene is TRBV7-2, the J gene TRBJ2-2; D ambiguous. V gave up 5 bases and J gave up 5 bases, with 15 bases separating them. Germline V gene lookup returns CDR1 SGHTA and CDR2 FQGNSA. There are 15 residues in the CDR3. DNA of the CDR3: TGTGCCAGCAGCCCCCGGAGCCCTGAGACCGGGGAGCTGTTTTTT. The encoded protein is CASSPRSPETGELFF.

This chain links TRBV7-2 with TRBJ2-7; D ambiguous. Germline V gene sequence: CDR1 SGHTA, CDR2 FQGNSA. The CDR3 runs to 14 residues. The germline V and J ends were trimmed by 1 base and 1 base, with 8 bases remaining between them. The CDR3 spells CASSLGPTSYEQYF. DNA of the CDR3: TGTGCCAGCAGCTTAGGCCCTACTTCCTACGAGCAGTACTTC.

The V call is TRBV6-5, the J call TRBJ2-2; possibly TRBD1 or TRBD2 for D (6 bases each). V lost 7 bases to trimming and J lost 3 bases, with 15 bases between them. This CDR3 spans 15 amino acids. CDR1 is MNHEY and CDR2 is SVGAGI in the germline V gene. CDR3 in amino acids: CASNPAGGYTGELFF. The CDR3 DNA reads as TGTGCCAGCAATCCCGCCGGGGGCTACACCGGGGAGCTGTTTTTT.

DNA of the CDR3: TGTGCCAGCAGTTACTCGTCACTAGCGGGCCACGAGCAGTACTTC. It codes for CASSYSSLAGHEQYF. The V and J genes are TRBV6-2 or TRBV6-3 and TRBJ2-7; 9 nucleotides line up with TRBD2. Germline V gene sequence: CDR1 MNHEY, CDR2 SVGEGT. The CDR3 consists of 15 residues. V lost 0 bases and J lost 5; bases outside the gene matches: 5.